This entry lists 15 T cell receptor beta chains sequenced from one sample in a study of T cell responses to AZD1222 COVID-19 vaccine. Method: immunoSEQ multiplex PCR; TCRdb's copy keeps in-frame clones and lacks some. Of about 100,000 clones listed, approximately 90% are singletons. Source: peripheral blood, taken on day 0 of AZD1222 vaccination. These receptors originate from an adult in good health.

The table lists this clone with a count of one. The chain recombines TRBV28 with TRBJ1-1; D is uncertain. Trimming pared 3 bases from V and 10 bases from J, leaving 24 bases between. Germline assignment: CDR1 MDHEN and CDR2 SYDVKM. The CDR3 sequence is 16 residues long. CDR3 DNA sequence: TGTGCCAGCAGTTTCTCCCCCGGCCCCGCCCGTGTTGGAGCTTTCTTT. It is translated as CASSFSPGPARVGAFF.

The CDR3 protein is CASSDSPSNEQFF. The CDR3 DNA sequence: TGTGCCAGCAGTGACTCGCCTAGCAATGAGCAGTTCTTC. The chain couples TRBV6-4 to TRBJ2-1; no clear D. V was shortened by 0 bases and J by 6 bases, with 6 bases between the two germline ends. The CDR3 totals 13 residues. Per the germline V gene, CDR1 is MRHNA and CDR2 is SNTAGT.

The chain recombines TRBV5-4 with TRBJ1-2, with 9 bases aligning to TRBD1. This CDR3 has 17 amino acids. V was pared by 4 bases and J by 8 bases, with 18 bases of the junction left unmatched. The germline V gene encodes CDR1 SGHNT and CDR2 YYREEE (reference sequence). As DNA, the CDR3 is TGTGCCAGCAGCCTACTACAGGGGGCTCTAAAGTACAACGGCTACACCTTC. Protein product: CASSLLQGALKYNGYTF.

The rearrangement links TRBV7-9 to TRBJ2-7; D gene unclear. CDR1 and CDR2 from the germline V gene are SEHNR and FQNEAQ (reference sequence). This CDR3 spans 11 amino acids. V lost 1 base and J lost 6, with 4 bases in between. The DNA for the CDR3 is TGTGCCAGCAGCTTAGGTCCCGAGCAGTACTTC. It encodes CASSLGPEQYF.

The V call is TRBV27, the J call TRBJ2-7, with 8 positions matching TRBD1. CDR1 is MNHEY and CDR2 is SMNVEV in the germline V gene (reference sequence). Trimming cost V 7 bases and J 5 bases; bases outside gene matches: 7. This CDR3 has 13 amino acids. The CDR3 bases are TGTGCCAGCACCTGGACAGGGAACGACGAGCAGTACTTC. Translation: CASTWTGNDEQYF.

The J gene is TRBJ2-1, the V gene TRBV20-1; 9 bases align to TRBD2. The germline V gene has CDR1 DFQATT and CDR2 SNEGSKA (reference sequence). The CDR3 covers 15 residues. Trimming at V came to 3 bases and at J to 8 bases, leaving 11 bases not matched to a gene. CDR3 DNA: TGCAGTGCTAGTACCGGGACTAGCTTTAACGATGAGCAGTTCTTC. This gives the protein CSASTGTSFNDEQFF.

The chain has TRBV27 and TRBJ1-5; 8 nucleotides line up with TRBD1. Per the germline V gene, CDR1 is MNHEY and CDR2 is SMNVEV (reference sequence). V was clipped by 4 bases and J by 5 bases; unmatched bases: 4. The CDR3 has 14 amino acids. The CDR3, as DNA: TGTGCCAGCAGTTGGGCAGGGGGCGATCAGCCCCAGCATTTT. This sequence encodes CASSWAGGDQPQHF.

The V call is TRBV18, the J call TRBJ1-4; TRBD1 aligns across 9 bases. This CDR3 has 16 amino acids. Looked up from germline, CDR1 is KGHSH and CDR2 is LQKENI. The J segment lost 5 bases and the V segment lost 2 bases, leaving 6 bases of the junction unmatched. CDR3 amino acids: CASSPAGTGSNEKLFF. The CDR3 bases are TGTGCCAGCTCACCAGCCGGGACAGGGTCCAATGAAAAACTGTTTTTT.

This chain uses TRBV30 with TRBJ1-1; no clear D gene. CDR3 length: 12 amino acids. CDR1 and CDR2 from the germline V gene are GTSNPN and SVGIG (reference sequence). Deletions cut 3 bases from V and 4 bases from J, with 9 bases between. CDR3 in amino acids: CAWRAFLTEAFF. The CDR3 DNA reads TGTGCCTGGAGGGCATTTCTCACTGAAGCTTTCTTT.

This sequence joins TRBV19 and TRBJ1-2; D is perhaps TRBD1 (5 bases). The CDR3 contains 15 residues. Germline V gene lookup returns CDR1 LNHDA and CDR2 SQIVND (reference sequence). Trimming cost V 4 bases and J 7 bases, with 19 bases left between them. The CDR3 spells CASSRTGTLSGGYTF. CDR3 in DNA: TGTGCCAGTAGTAGAACCGGGACGTTGAGTGGTGGCTACACCTTC.

This chain connects TRBV3-1 (or the pseudogene TRBV3-2) to TRBJ2-5; D might be TRBD2 (5 bases). V gave up 0 bases and J gave up 3 bases, with 8 bases separating them. Germline V gene data show CDR1 as LGHDT and CDR2 as YNNKEL (reference sequence). The CDR3 totals 14 residues. CDR3 region: CASSQDWTEETQYF. CDR3 coding DNA: TGTGCCAGCAGCCAAGATTGGACTGAAGAGACCCAGTACTTC.

The chain joins TRBV5-4 to TRBJ1-1, with D hard to call. The CDR3 extends over 15 amino acids. CDR1 is SGHNT and CDR2 is YYREEE in the germline V gene (reference sequence). The germline V and J ends were trimmed by 4 bases and 1 base, with 14 bases remaining between them. In DNA form, the CDR3 reads TGTGCCAGCAGCGAGCGTGGACGGTGGAACACTGAAGCTTTCTTT. Protein product: CASSERGRWNTEAFF. The whole variable domain, remainder taken from reference TRBV5-4 and TRBJ1-1, is ETGVTQSPTHLIKTRGQQVTLRCSSQSGHNTVSWYQQALGQGPQFIFQYYREEENGRGNFPPRFSGLQFPNYSSELNVNALELDDSALYLCASSERGRWNTEAFFGQGTRLTVV.

The chain is built from TRBV6-5 and TRBJ2-7, with TRBD1 identical over 10 bases. The CDR3 sequence is 14 residues long. The V segment lost 8 bases and the J segment 3 bases; nucleotides outside the gene matches: 7. The germline gives CDR1 MNHEY, CDR2 SVGAGI. The CDR3 nucleotides are TGTGCCAGCCAAGGGACAGGGGCCGTCTACGAGCAGTACTTC. This sequence encodes CASQGTGAVYEQYF.

This clone was recorded only once. The chain links TRBV7-9 to TRBJ1-2; D remains unclear. V gave up 3 bases and J gave up 4 bases, with 6 bases separating them. Germline CDR1 and CDR2: SEHNR and FQNEAQ (reference sequence). The CDR3 totals 12 residues. The CDR3 region has the DNA TGTGCCAGCAGCTTCAAGACCTATGGCTACACCTTC. Residues: CASSFKTYGYTF.

The V and J genes are TRBV27 and TRBJ1-6; 7 bases line up with TRBD1. J lost 0 bases, V lost 6 bases, and 11 bases had no gene match. Per the germline V gene, CDR1 is MNHEY and CDR2 is SMNVEV (reference sequence). This CDR3 contains 18 residues. The CDR3 region is CASSDPRGGLSYNSPLHF. Here the CDR3 DNA reads TGTGCCAGCAGCGATCCAAGAGGGGGCCTCTCCTATAATTCACCCCTCCACTTT.